The rows below give T cell receptor beta chains drawn from one sample of a study of blood T cell repertoires in COVID-19. The assay was immunoSEQ multiplex PCR, and TCRdb's table has in-frame clones only and misses some. The sample consists of roughly 200,000 clones, 75% to 90% of them appearing once. Sequenced material: PBMCs or T cells enriched from blood (not recorded which). These receptors came from a man aged 40-55 years who had recovered from COVID-19. Both conserved end residues are part of each CDR3. A D gene is named only where the DNA matches it firmly. A clone size is listed for some rows: how often the clone was seen (once, few, many), or a class if it is expanded.

clone_size: NA
cdr3_length: 15
v_call: TRBV2
j_call: TRBJ2-1
d_call: TRBD2
cdr3_nt: TGTGCCAGCAGTCCGACTAGCGGGAGGATTAATGAGCAGTTCTTC
cdr3_aa: CASSPTSGRINEQFF

clone_size: NA
cdr3_length: 14
v_call: TRBV7-2
j_call: TRBJ2-7
d_call: TRBD1
cdr3_nt: TGTGCCAGCAGCTGGGGAGGGACAGGGGTCGAGCAGTACTTC
cdr3_aa: CASSWGGTGVEQYF

clone_size: NA
cdr3_length: 20
v_call: TRBV21-1
j_call: TRBJ1-6
d_call: NA
cdr3_nt: TGTGCCAGCAGGGGGAGGGAAGGGACCATCCCATACCTCTATAATTCACCCCTCCACTTT
cdr3_aa: CASRGREGTIPYLYNSPLHF

clone_size: NA
cdr3_length: 16
v_call: TRBV9
j_call: TRBJ2-5
d_call: TRBD2
cdr3_nt: TGTGCCAGCAGCTTACTAGCGGGAGGGCCAGAAGAGACCCAGTACTTC
cdr3_aa: CASSLLAGGPEETQYF

clone_size: NA
cdr3_length: 14
v_call: TRBV5-1
j_call: TRBJ1-4
d_call: NA
cdr3_nt: TGCGCCAGCAGCTGGGGGCAGACTAATGAAAAACTGTTTTTT
cdr3_aa: CASSWGQTNEKLFF

clone_size: few
cdr3_length: 13
v_call: TRBV2
j_call: TRBJ1-1
d_call: TRBD1
cdr3_nt: TGTGCCAGCAGGAGACAGGGGCTCACTGAAGCTTTCTTT
cdr3_aa: CASRRQGLTEAFF

clone_size: NA
cdr3_length: 20
v_call: TRBV7-8
j_call: TRBJ2-2
d_call: NA
cdr3_nt: TGTGCCAGCAGCCGTAGTGGGAGGTGGTCAGGTCAAAAAGGCACCGGGGAGCTGTTTTTT
cdr3_aa: CASSRSGRWSGQKGTGELFF

clone_size: once
cdr3_length: 15
v_call: TRBV19
j_call: TRBJ2-7
d_call: TRBD2
cdr3_nt: TGTGCCAGTAGTCACTTAGCGGGAGAATTCTACGAGCAGTACTTC
cdr3_aa: CASSHLAGEFYEQYF

clone_size: NA
cdr3_length: 12
v_call: TRBV3-1/TRBV3-2
j_call: TRBJ2-3
d_call: NA
cdr3_nt: TGTGCCAGCAGCCTGGGTAGGGGTACGCAGTATTTT
cdr3_aa: CASSLGRGTQYF

clone_size: NA
cdr3_length: 13
v_call: TRBV12-3/TRBV12-4
j_call: TRBJ2-2
d_call: TRBD2
cdr3_nt: TGTGCCAGCACCCCCGGGGGGGGCGGGGAGCTGTTTTTT
cdr3_aa: CASTPGGGGELFF

clone_size: NA
cdr3_length: 15
v_call: TRBV2
j_call: TRBJ2-6
d_call: NA
cdr3_nt: TGTGCCAGCAGTTTGGACAGCTCTGGGGCCAACGTCCTGACTTTC
cdr3_aa: CASSLDSSGANVLTF

clone_size: NA
cdr3_length: 15
v_call: TRBV16
j_call: TRBJ1-2
d_call: NA
cdr3_nt: TGTGCCAGCAGCCAATCATGGCAGGGTGGCGCTGGCTACACCTTC
cdr3_aa: CASSQSWQGGAGYTF

clone_size: NA
cdr3_length: 14
v_call: TRBV15
j_call: TRBJ2-2
d_call: NA
cdr3_nt: TGTGCCACCAGCAGAGGAGGGGGTACCGGGGAGCTGTTTTTT
cdr3_aa: CATSRGGGTGELFF